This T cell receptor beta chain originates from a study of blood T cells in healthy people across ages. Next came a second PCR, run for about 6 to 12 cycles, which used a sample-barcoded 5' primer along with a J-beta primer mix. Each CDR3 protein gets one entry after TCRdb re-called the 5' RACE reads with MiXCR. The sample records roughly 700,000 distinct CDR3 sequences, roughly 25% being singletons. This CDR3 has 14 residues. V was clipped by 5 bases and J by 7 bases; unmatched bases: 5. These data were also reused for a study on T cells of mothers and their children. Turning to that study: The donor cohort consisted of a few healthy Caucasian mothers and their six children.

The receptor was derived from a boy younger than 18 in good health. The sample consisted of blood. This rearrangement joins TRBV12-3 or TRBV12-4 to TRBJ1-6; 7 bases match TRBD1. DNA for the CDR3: TGTGCCAGCAGTCAACAGGGGCGGAATTCACCCCTCCACTTT. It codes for CASSQQGRNSPLHF.